The 15 T cell receptor beta chains given below trace back to one sample, sequenced in a study of beta chain features in type 1 diabetes. General study results and limits: Type 1 diabetes patients had moderately but significantly shorter TCRB CDR3s in all four CD4+ subsets.

Investigators reverse transcribed all isolated RNA, so they sequenced expressed TCRB transcripts. Sequencing was performed with immunoSEQ multiplex PCR; in TCRdb, only in-frame clones are kept and a portion is missing. The sample has 300,000 to 350,000 clones; approximately 9.9% are singletons. Their antigens remain unidentified. The material sequenced was central memory CD4+ T cells from blood. The receptors shown here come from a young man with type 1 diabetes.

There are a few counts of this clone. V and J are TRBV6-6 and TRBJ2-2; D is undetermined. There are 13 residues in the CDR3. In germline, CDR1 is MNHNY, CDR2 SVGAGI (reference sequence). The V and J ends lost 3 bases and 6 bases respectively, with 8 bases between them. Here the CDR3 reads CASSYDPAGELFF. CDR3 coding DNA: TGTGCCAGCAGTTATGATCCGGCCGGGGAGCTGTTTTTT.

A few counts support this clone. V usage is TRBV7-2 and J usage is TRBJ1-2; D is ambiguous. CDR1 and CDR2 (germline): SGHTA, FQGNSA. Trimming took off 2 bases at V and 5 bases at J, with 15 bases between the two ends. The CDR3 runs 15 residues. CDR3 sequence (DNA): TGTGCCAGCAGCTTAAGCCCGGACTTCACTTATGGCTACACCTTC. Encoded protein: CASSLSPDFTYGYTF.

This clone came up a few times. This chain uses TRBV7-9 with TRBJ2-3; D gene ambiguous. Trimming shortened V by 5 bases and J by 4 bases, and 10 bases separated the two germline ends. This CDR3 is built from 13 residues. CDR1 is SEHNR, CDR2 FQNEAQ, per germline (reference sequence). CDR3 region: CASSAQLADTQYF. The CDR3 region has the DNA TGTGCCAGCAGCGCCCAGCTGGCAGATACGCAGTATTTT. Variable domain in full (rest from reference TRBV7-9 and TRBJ2-3): DTGVSQNPRHKITKRGQNVTFRCDPISEHNRLYWYRQTLGQGPEFLTYFQNEAQLEKSRLLSDRFSAERPKGSFSTLEIQRTEQGDSAMYLCASSAQLADTQYFGPGTRLTVL.

The rearrangement links TRBV5-4 to TRBJ2-3; 12 bases are a match to TRBD2. V shed 2 bases and J 2 bases; nucleotides not matched to a gene: 3. Looked up from germline, CDR1 is SGHNT and CDR2 is YYREEE (reference sequence). This CDR3 region has 16 residues. The CDR3 sequence is CASSFGTSGFTDTQYF. CDR3 coding DNA: TGTGCCAGCAGCTTCGGGACTAGCGGGTTCACAGATACGCAGTATTTT.

The chain uses TRBV7-2 and TRBJ2-2; D uncertain. V was cut by 4 bases and J by 4 bases, with 7 bases left in between. Germline lookup yields CDR1 SGHTA and CDR2 FQGNSA. This CDR3 has 13 amino acids. Here the CDR3 reads CASSWPGTGELFF. CDR3 DNA sequence: TGTGCCAGCAGCTGGCCTGGCACCGGGGAGCTGTTTTTT. The whole variable domain, remainder taken from reference TRBV7-2 and TRBJ2-2, is GAGVSQSPSNKVTEKGKDVELRCDPISGHTALYWYRQSLGQGLEFLIYFQGNSAPDKSGLPSDRFSAERTGGSVSTLTIQRTQQEDSAVYLCASSWPGTGELFFGEGSRLTVL.

The chain is built from TRBV27 and TRBJ1-5; no definite D call. The germline V gene encodes CDR1 MNHEY and CDR2 SMNVEV (reference sequence). The CDR3 runs 15 residues. Trimming pared 4 bases from V and 3 bases from J, leaving 13 bases between. This chain's CDR3 is CASSSPRQNNQPQHF. The CDR3 nucleotides are TGTGCCAGCAGTTCCCCCCGGCAGAACAATCAGCCCCAGCATTTT.

The J gene is TRBJ2-5, the V gene TRBV7-6; 7 bases are shared with TRBD2. Germline V gene lookup returns CDR1 SGHVS and CDR2 FNYEAQ. The CDR3 extends over 17 amino acids. V shed 5 bases, J shed 4 bases, and the junction held 16 bases outside the gene matches. The DNA of the CDR3 is TGTGCCAGCAGCCCCTCCCCCGCGCGCAGGGAGGGAGAGACCCAGTACTTC. Its translation is CASSPSPARREGETQYF.

The chain recombines TRBV5-6 with TRBJ1-2; unclear D gene. Trimming took 2 bases from V and 7 from J, leaving 12 bases between them. This CDR3 spans 13 amino acids. The V gene's germline CDR1 is SGHDT and CDR2 YYEEEE. CDR3 sequence reads: CASSFGSRSGYTF. As DNA, the CDR3 is TGTGCCAGCAGCTTCGGGTCTAGGAGTGGCTACACCTTC.

This clone was observed a few times. The CDR3 reads CASSLEGLGTQYF. The CDR3 DNA sequence: TGTGCCAGCAGCTTAGAAGGGTTGGGTACGCAGTATTTT. J is TRBJ2-3 and V is TRBV7-8; no clear D. V was pared by 1 base and J by 8 bases, with 10 bases between. Germline V CDR1 and CDR2: SGHVS, FQNEAQ. The CDR3 is 13 residues long.

V gene TRBV12-5 combines with J gene TRBJ1-5; D might be TRBD1 (5 bases). The CDR3 is made up of 15 amino acids. V dropped 2 bases and J dropped 2 bases, with 10 bases sitting between them. Per germline, CDR1 LGHNT and CDR2 FRNRAP. The chain's CDR3 is CASGLTGLGNQPQHF. CDR3 sequence (DNA): TGTGCTAGTGGTTTGACGGGACTGGGCAATCAGCCCCAGCATTTT.

Worth noting for this clone: At the DNA level, this CDR3 is encoded by other sequences in the same sample as well. The chain has TRBV5-1 and TRBJ2-7, with TRBD2 matching 11 bases. Germline V gene sequence: CDR1 SGHRS, CDR2 YFSETQ. This CDR3 contains 15 residues. Germline trimming cut 1 base from V and 4 bases from J; bases unmatched to any gene: 4. Here the CDR3 reads CASSLTSGGLYEQYF. The CDR3 region has the DNA TGCGCCAGCAGCTTGACTAGCGGGGGTTTATACGAGCAGTACTTC. Variable domain in full (rest from reference TRBV5-1 and TRBJ2-7): KAGVTQTPRYLIKTRGQQVTLSCSPISGHRSVSWYQQTPGQGLQFLFEYFSETQRNKGNFPGRFSGRQFSNSRSEMNVSTLELGDSALYLCASSLTSGGLYEQYFGPGTRLTVT.

The chain recombines TRBV21-1 with TRBJ2-2; TRBD2 is the table's D call, not checked against the DNA. TRBV21-1 counts as a pseudogene. The CDR3 runs to 18 residues. The CDR3 sequence is CASSKVVAGALGAGELFF. The CDR3 DNA is TGTGCCAGCAGCAAAGTTGTAGCGGGGGCGCTAGGGGCCGGGGAGCTGTTTTTT.

The chain links TRBV4-1 to TRBJ2-1; D is possibly TRBD1 (6 bases). The germline CDR1 and CDR2 sequences are MGHRA and YSYEKL. The germline V and J ends were trimmed by 1 base and 5 bases, with 15 bases remaining between them. The CDR3 totals 16 residues. CDR3 in DNA: TGCGCCAGCAGCCAAGGACTACAGGGAAAGGACAATGAGCAGTTCTTC. Protein: CASSQGLQGKDNEQFF.

There are a few counts of this clone. The chain joins TRBV30 to TRBJ1-6; a possible D gene is TRBD1 (6 bases). Trimming shortened V by 3 bases and J by 10 bases, and 10 bases separated the two germline ends. The CDR3 sequence is 12 residues long. The germline V gene encodes CDR1 GTSNPN and CDR2 SVGIG (reference sequence). The CDR3 DNA sequence: TGTGCCTGGAGGGGGGCAGAATCACCCCTCCACTTT. Its translation is CAWRGAESPLHF.

By frequency in the sample, this clone is medium-sized. One junction end does not reproduce the germline sequence, and a read error may be involved. The chain is built from TRBV6-6 and TRBJ2-4, with 7 bases aligning to TRBD1. The germline V gene encodes CDR1 MNHNY and CDR2 SVGAGI (reference sequence). The CDR3 covers 13 residues. The CDR3 DNA sequence: TGTGCCAGCAGTCACACGGTCCCGGGACAGACGAGCTTC. This gives the protein CASSHTVPGQTSF.